This entry features one TCR beta chain sequence. Trimming took 6 bases from V and 0 from J, leaving 6 bases between them. The CDR3 extends over 13 amino acids. In germline, CDR1 is KGHSH, CDR2 LQKENI. The data are from a study of blood T cell repertoires in COVID-19. Here immunoSEQ multiplex PCR was the method, and the copy in TCRdb shows in-frame clones only, minus some. The sample comprises more than 200,000 clones, roughly 84% of which are singletons, and roughly 7.2% rests with the top ten. Participants, roughly 18 to 90 years old, spanned fewer than 25 US areas. Sequencing was performed on PBMCs or T cells enriched from blood (not recorded which). This sequence originates from a young man in a cohort exposed to, infected with or recovered from COVID-19 (not recorded which). The chain couples TRBV18 to TRBJ1-3; maybe TRBD1 (5 bases). The CDR3 DNA is TGTGCCAGCTCCGGGGGCTCTGGAAACACCATATATTTT. This codes for CASSGGSGNTIYF. Variable domain in full (rest from reference TRBV18 and TRBJ1-3): NAGVMQNPRHLVRRRGQEARLRCSPMKGHSHVYWYRQLPEEGLKFMVYLQKENIIDESGMPKERFSAEFPKEGPSILRIQQVVRGDSAAYFCASSGGSGNTIYFGEGSWLTVV.